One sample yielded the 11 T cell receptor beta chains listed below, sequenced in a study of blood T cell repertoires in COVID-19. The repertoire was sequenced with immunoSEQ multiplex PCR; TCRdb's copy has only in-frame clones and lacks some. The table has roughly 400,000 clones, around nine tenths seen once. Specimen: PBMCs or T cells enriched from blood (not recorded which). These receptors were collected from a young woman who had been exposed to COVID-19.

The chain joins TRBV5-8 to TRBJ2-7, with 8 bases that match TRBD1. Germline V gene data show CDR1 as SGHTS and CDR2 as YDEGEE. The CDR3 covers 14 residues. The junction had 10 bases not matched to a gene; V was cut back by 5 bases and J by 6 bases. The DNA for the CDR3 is TGTGCCAGCAGAATTACGGACAGGGTTTTCGAGCAGTACTTC. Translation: CASRITDRVFEQYF.

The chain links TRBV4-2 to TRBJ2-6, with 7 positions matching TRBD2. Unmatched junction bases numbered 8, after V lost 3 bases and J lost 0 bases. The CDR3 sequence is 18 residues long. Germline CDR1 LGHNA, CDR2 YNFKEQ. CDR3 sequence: CASSQGSGIISGANVLTF. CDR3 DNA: TGTGCCAGCAGCCAGGGGAGCGGGATAATCTCTGGGGCCAACGTCCTGACTTTC.

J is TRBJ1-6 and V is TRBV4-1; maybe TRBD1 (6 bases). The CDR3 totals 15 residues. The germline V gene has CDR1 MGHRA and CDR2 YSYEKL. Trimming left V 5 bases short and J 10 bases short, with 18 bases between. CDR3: CASSTDRGKGSPLHF. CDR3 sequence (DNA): TGCGCCAGCAGCACGGACAGAGGAAAAGGATCACCCCTCCACTTT.

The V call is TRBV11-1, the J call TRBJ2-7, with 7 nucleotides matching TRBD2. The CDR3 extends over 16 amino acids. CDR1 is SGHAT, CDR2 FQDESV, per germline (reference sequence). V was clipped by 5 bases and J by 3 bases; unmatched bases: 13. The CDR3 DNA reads TGTGCCAGCAGCAGGGCCACTGGACTAGTCGGCTACGAGCAGTACTTC. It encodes CASSRATGLVGYEQYF. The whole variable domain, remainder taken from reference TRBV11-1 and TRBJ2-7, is EAEVAQSPRYKITEKSQAVAFWCDPISGHATLYWYRQILGQGPELLVQFQDESVVDDSQLPKDRFSAERLKGVDSTLKIQPAELGDSAMYLCASSRATGLVGYEQYFGPGTRLTVT.

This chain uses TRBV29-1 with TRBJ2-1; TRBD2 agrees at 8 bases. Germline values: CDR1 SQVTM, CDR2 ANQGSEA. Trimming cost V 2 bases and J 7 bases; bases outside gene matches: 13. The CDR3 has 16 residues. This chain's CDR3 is CSVENREGLLENEQFF. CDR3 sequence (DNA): TGCAGCGTTGAAAATCGGGAGGGCCTGTTAGAGAATGAGCAGTTCTTC.

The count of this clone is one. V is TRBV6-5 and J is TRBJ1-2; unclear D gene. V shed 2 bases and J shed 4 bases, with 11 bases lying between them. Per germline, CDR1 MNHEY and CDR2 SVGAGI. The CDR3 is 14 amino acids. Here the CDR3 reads CASSYLTPIYGYTF. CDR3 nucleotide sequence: TGTGCCAGCAGTTACCTTACACCGATCTATGGCTACACCTTC.

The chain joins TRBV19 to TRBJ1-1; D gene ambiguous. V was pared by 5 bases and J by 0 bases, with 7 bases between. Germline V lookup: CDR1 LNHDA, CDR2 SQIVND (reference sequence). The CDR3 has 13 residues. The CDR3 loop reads CASSGTVNTEAFF. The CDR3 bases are TGTGCCAGTAGTGGAACAGTGAACACTGAAGCTTTCTTT.

The CDR3 DNA reads as TGTGCCAGCAGGAACAGGGGTCAAAACATTCAGTACTTC. Translation gives CASRNRGQNIQYF. This sequence joins TRBV6-5 and TRBJ2-4; 7 nucleotides match TRBD1. Losses at the gene ends were 6 bases for V and 5 bases for J; bases not matched to a gene: 4. Germline V gene sequence: CDR1 MNHEY, CDR2 SVGAGI. There are 13 residues in the CDR3.

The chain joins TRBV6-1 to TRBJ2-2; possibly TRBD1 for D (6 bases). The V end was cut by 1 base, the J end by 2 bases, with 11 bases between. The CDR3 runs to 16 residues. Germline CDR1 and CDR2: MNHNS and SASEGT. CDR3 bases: TGTGCCAGCAGTGAAGGCGCAGGGGTTAACACCGGGGAGCTGTTTTTT. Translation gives CASSEGAGVNTGELFF.

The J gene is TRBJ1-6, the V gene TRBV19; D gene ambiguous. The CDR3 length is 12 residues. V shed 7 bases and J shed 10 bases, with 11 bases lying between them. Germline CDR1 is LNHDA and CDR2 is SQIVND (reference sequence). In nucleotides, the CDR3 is TGTGCCAGTAACGGGGATCGCTCACCCCTCCACTTT. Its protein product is CASNGDRSPLHF.

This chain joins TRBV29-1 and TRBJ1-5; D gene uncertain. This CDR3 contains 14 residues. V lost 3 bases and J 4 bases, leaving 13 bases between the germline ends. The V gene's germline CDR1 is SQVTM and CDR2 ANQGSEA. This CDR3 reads CSVEVAGSNQPQHF. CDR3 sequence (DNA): TGCAGCGTTGAGGTGGCAGGTAGTAATCAGCCCCAGCATTTT. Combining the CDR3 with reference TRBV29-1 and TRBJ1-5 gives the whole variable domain SAVISQKPSRDICQRGTSLTIQCQVDSQVTMMFWYRQQPGQSLTLIATANQGSEATYESGFVIDKFPISRPNLTFSTLTVSNMSPEDSSIYLCSVEVAGSNQPQHFGDGTRLSIL.